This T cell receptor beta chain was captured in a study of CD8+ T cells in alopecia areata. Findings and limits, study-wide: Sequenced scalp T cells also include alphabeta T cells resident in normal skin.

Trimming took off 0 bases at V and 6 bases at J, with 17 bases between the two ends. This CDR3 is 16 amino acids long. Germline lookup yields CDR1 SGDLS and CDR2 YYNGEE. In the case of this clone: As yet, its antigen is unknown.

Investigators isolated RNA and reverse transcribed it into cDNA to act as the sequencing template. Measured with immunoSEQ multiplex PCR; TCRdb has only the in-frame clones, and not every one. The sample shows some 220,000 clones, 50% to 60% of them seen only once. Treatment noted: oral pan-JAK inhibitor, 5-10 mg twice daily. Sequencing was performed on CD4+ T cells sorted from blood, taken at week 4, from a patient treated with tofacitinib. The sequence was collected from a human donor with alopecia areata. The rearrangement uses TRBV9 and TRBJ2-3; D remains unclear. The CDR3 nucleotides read TGTGCCAGCAGCGTAGGGTTACGGGCGCGCGACGATACGCAGTATTTT. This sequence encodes CASSVGLRARDDTQYF.